These 25 T cell receptor beta chains share one sample of origin, sequenced in a study of T cell responses to AZD1222 COVID-19 vaccine. Sequencing used immunoSEQ multiplex PCR; TCRdb keeps in-frame clones, though not all of them. The table shows some 120,000 clones, with approximately 90% occurring only once. This specimen was peripheral blood, taken on day 0 of MenACWY control vaccination. The origin of the receptors is an adult in good health.

This clone was observed once. The V gene is TRBV5-1, the J gene TRBJ2-2, with 7 bases fitting TRBD1. Losses at the gene ends were 0 bases for V and 6 bases for J; bases not matched to a gene: 5. This CDR3 is built from 15 residues. The germline V gene has CDR1 SGHRS and CDR2 YFSETQ. The CDR3 region is CASSLETGKAGELFF. The CDR3 DNA is TGCGCCAGCAGCTTGGAGACAGGGAAGGCCGGGGAGCTGTTTTTT.

The count of this clone is one. The chain uses TRBV5-4 and TRBJ2-7; 7 bases agree with TRBD1. Germline loops: CDR1 SGHNT, CDR2 YYREEE (reference sequence). The J segment lost 0 bases and the V segment lost 0 bases, leaving 3 bases of the junction unmatched. This CDR3 has 15 amino acids. The CDR3 is CASSLDDRVSYEQYF. The CDR3 nucleotides read TGTGCCAGCAGCTTGGATGACAGGGTCTCCTACGAGCAGTACTTC.

In this sample, this clone turned up once. The chain employs TRBV4-1 and TRBJ2-5; unclear D gene. This CDR3 region has 13 residues. Trimming left V 3 bases short and J 3 bases short, with 8 bases between. From germline, CDR1 is MGHRA and CDR2 YSYEKL. The CDR3 spells CASSQWRKETQYF. In DNA form, the CDR3 reads TGCGCCAGCAGCCAGTGGCGGAAAGAGACCCAGTACTTC.

The V and J genes are TRBV2 and TRBJ2-1, with D possibly being TRBD2 (7 bases). Trimming took 11 bases from V and 6 from J, leaving 17 bases between them. Germline V gene sequence: CDR1 SNHLY, CDR2 FYNNEI. The CDR3 runs to 13 residues. The CDR3 DNA follows: TGTGCCGGAGGGGGGAGGGCAGGCAATGAGCAGTTCTTC. The encoded protein is CAGGGRAGNEQFF.

The CDR3 is CASSDGGPDTQYF. The CDR3 nucleotides read TGTGCCAGCAGTGACGGGGGGCCAGATACGCAGTATTTT. This chain joins TRBV6-4 and TRBJ2-3, with D tentatively TRBD1 or TRBD2 (6 bases each). CDR3 length: 13 amino acids. V gave up 2 bases and J gave up 4 bases, with 7 bases separating them. Germline CDR1 and CDR2: MRHNA and SNTAGT.

The rearrangement links TRBV5-1 to TRBJ2-5, with 11 bases aligning to TRBD1. Trimming removed 4 bases from V and 2 bases from J; junction bases left unmatched: 4. The CDR3 totals 15 residues. The V gene's germline CDR1 is SGHRS and CDR2 YFSETQ. This chain's CDR3 is CASSPGTGGQETQYF. The CDR3 DNA follows: TGCGCCAGCAGCCCCGGGACAGGGGGTCAAGAGACCCAGTACTTC.

The chain is built from TRBV5-1 and TRBJ1-2; 9 bases align to TRBD1. The CDR3 runs 14 residues. Germline V gene sequence: CDR1 SGHRS, CDR2 YFSETQ. The trim removed 7 bases at V and 6 bases at J, leaving 10 bases unmatched. In nucleotides, the CDR3 is TGCGCCAGCGGGCAGGGGACAGGGTTCGATGGCTACACCTTC. The encoded protein is CASGQGTGFDGYTF. Full variable domain (missing parts from reference TRBV5-1 and TRBJ1-2): KAGVTQTPRYLIKTRGQQVTLSCSPISGHRSVSWYQQTPGQGLQFLFEYFSETQRNKGNFPGRFSGRQFSNSRSEMNVSTLELGDSALYLCASGQGTGFDGYTFGSGTRLTVV.

This clone was recorded only once. CDR3 coding DNA: TGTGCCATTCTTGGCGAGGGACCCACCTACAATGAGCAGTTCTTC. Translation gives CAILGEGPTYNEQFF. The rearrangement links TRBV10-3 to TRBJ2-1; D is possibly TRBD1 or TRBD2 (5 bases each). This CDR3 comprises 15 residues. Germline V gene sequence: CDR1 ENHRY, CDR2 SYGVKD. Trimming shortened V by 9 bases and J by 2 bases, and 17 bases separated the two germline ends.

This sequence joins TRBV6-1 and TRBJ2-3, with 11 bases that match TRBD2. Germline values: CDR1 MNHNS, CDR2 SASEGT. Trimming at V came to 1 base and at J to 5 bases, leaving 2 bases not matched to a gene. CDR3 length: 15 amino acids. Written as DNA, the CDR3 is TGTGCCAGCAGTGAAGGACTAGCGGGAATAGATACGCAGTATTTT. This codes for CASSEGLAGIDTQYF.

The count of this clone is one. This chain uses TRBV15 with TRBJ1-5; D unclear. This CDR3 has 14 amino acids. The ends were cut back, 3 bases at V and 2 bases at J, with 8 bases in the middle. Per germline, CDR1 LNHNV and CDR2 YYDKDF (reference sequence). The chain's CDR3 is CATSSGKGNQPQHF. As DNA, the CDR3 is TGTGCCACCAGCAGCGGGAAAGGCAATCAGCCCCAGCATTTT.

The chain uses TRBV4-3 and TRBJ1-4; TRBD1 might be the D (6 bases). V was trimmed by 0 bases and J by 7 bases, leaving 9 bases between them. From germline, CDR1 is LGHNA and CDR2 YSLEER. The CDR3 sequence is 14 residues long. CDR3 loop: CASSQDRGGEKLFF. The CDR3 region has the DNA TGCGCCAGCAGCCAAGACAGGGGAGGTGAAAAACTGTTTTTT.

This clone occurred a few times. The genes are TRBV6-2 or TRBV6-3 and TRBJ1-5; a weak D match, TRBD1 (5 bases). CDR1 is MNHEY and CDR2 is SVGEGT in the germline V gene. Trimming cost V 3 bases and J 6 bases, with 15 bases left between them. The CDR3 sequence is 15 residues long. The CDR3 sequence: CASSYFQGISQPQHF. The CDR3 DNA reads TGTGCCAGCAGTTATTTCCAGGGTATTAGTCAGCCCCAGCATTTT.

The chain uses TRBV24-1 and TRBJ2-3, with TRBD2 matching over 8 bases. The CDR3 has 15 amino acids. V lost 4 bases, J lost 4 bases, and 6 bases stayed unmatched. The V gene's germline CDR1 is KGHDR and CDR2 SFDVKD. CDR3 DNA sequence: TGTGCCACCAGTGACCTACCGGGGGGGGCAGATACGCAGTATTTT. Encoded protein: CATSDLPGGADTQYF.

CDR3 residues: CASSQDYGTGELFF. For the CDR3, the DNA is TGTGCCAGCAGCCAAGATTATGGCACCGGGGAGCTGTTTTTT. The chain carries TRBV14 and TRBJ2-2; D is unresolved. CDR1 SGHDN and CDR2 FVKESK come from the germline V gene. Trimming took off 0 bases at V and 4 bases at J, with 6 bases between the two ends. The CDR3 runs to 14 residues.

V is TRBV6-5 and J is TRBJ1-1, with unresolved D. Germline V CDR1 and CDR2: MNHEY, SVGAGI. The V end lost 4 bases, the J end lost 0 bases, and 6 bases lay between the germline ends. This CDR3 comprises 13 residues. CDR3 loop: CASSWEVNTEAFF. The CDR3 DNA follows: TGTGCCAGCAGTTGGGAGGTGAACACTGAAGCTTTCTTT.

The rearrangement uses TRBV12-5 and TRBJ2-2; no definite D call. In germline, CDR1 is LGHNT, CDR2 FRNRAP. V was cut by 9 bases and J by 9 bases, with 26 bases left in between. CDR3 length: 16 amino acids. The CDR3, as DNA: TGTGCTAGCACCTCCGTGCGAGGTGTTGTCCCCAGGGAGCTGTTTTTT. It specifies CASTSVRGVVPRELFF.

This chain joins TRBV18 and TRBJ1-4; D unclear. Germline values: CDR1 KGHSH, CDR2 LQKENI. Between the trimmed V and J ends, which lost 5 bases and 4 bases, there was a span of 14 bases. This CDR3 has 15 residues. The CDR3 nucleotides read TGTGCCAGCTCAACCGGGCCAGAGATTAATGAAAAACTGTTTTTT. Its translation is CASSTGPEINEKLFF.

The chain employs TRBV7-9 and TRBJ1-1, with 7 nucleotides matching TRBD1. The CDR3 contains 17 residues. Per the germline V gene, CDR1 is SEHNR and CDR2 is FQNEAQ (reference sequence). Unmatched junction bases numbered 18, after V lost 6 bases and J lost 5 bases. The CDR3 sequence: CASRSPRGRVLETEAFF. In DNA form, the CDR3 reads TGTGCCAGCAGATCCCCAAGGGGGCGCGTCCTAGAGACTGAAGCTTTCTTT.

The rearrangement joins TRBV5-5 to TRBJ2-7, with TRBD2 identical over 12 bases. Trimming at V came to 4 bases and at J to 3 bases, leaving 11 bases not matched to a gene. Per the germline V gene, CDR1 is SGHKS and CDR2 is YYEKEE (reference sequence). The length of the CDR3 is 17 residues. Written as DNA, the CDR3 is TGTGCCAGCAGCATAAGATCCGGGACTAGCGGGCACTACGAGCAGTACTTC. It codes for CASSIRSGTSGHYEQYF.

This chain joins TRBV16 and TRBJ1-2; D may be TRBD1 (5 bases). There are 14 residues in the CDR3. Germline lookup yields CDR1 KGHSY and CDR2 FQNENV. Trimming shortened V by 4 bases and J by 8 bases, and 17 bases separated the two germline ends. In DNA, the CDR3 is TGTGCCAGCAGCCGGGACCCCTTCGTGGGAGGCTACACCTTC. This gives the protein CASSRDPFVGGYTF.

This chain links TRBV7-2 with TRBJ2-7; 8 nucleotides align to TRBD1. The CDR3 spans 14 residues. Germline CDR1 is SGHTA and CDR2 is FQGNSA. J was trimmed by 0 bases and V by 5 bases; bases with no gene match: 3. The CDR3 reads CASSRTGPSYEQYF. CDR3 bases: TGTGCCAGCAGCCGGACAGGGCCCTCCTACGAGCAGTACTTC.

The V call is TRBV7-6, the J call TRBJ1-3; D is perhaps TRBD1 (5 bases). The CDR3 contains 15 residues. Germline V lookup: CDR1 SGHVS, CDR2 FNYEAQ. V shed 5 bases and J shed 3 bases, with 14 bases lying between them. CDR3: CASSPIPGNGNTIYF. The DNA for the CDR3 is TGTGCCAGCAGCCCGATTCCAGGGAATGGAAACACCATATATTTT.

The J gene is TRBJ2-7, the V gene TRBV13, with TRBD2 matching over 7 bases. The germline V gene has CDR1 PRHDT and CDR2 FYEKMQ (reference sequence). V lost 0 bases to trimming and J lost 0 bases; unmatched junction nucleotides: 8. The CDR3 totals 17 residues. CDR3 amino acids: CASSLGLAVSSSYEQYF. The CDR3 nucleotides read TGTGCCAGCAGCTTAGGCCTAGCGGTTTCGAGCTCCTACGAGCAGTACTTC.

The count of this clone is one. The J gene is TRBJ1-2, the V gene TRBV27; D remains ambiguous. The CDR3 is 13 residues long. Between the trimmed V and J ends, which lost 2 bases and 3 bases, there was a span of 7 bases. CDR1 and CDR2 (germline): MNHEY, SMNVEV (reference sequence). For the CDR3, the DNA is TGTGCCAGCAGTTTAGGCAGATACTATGGCTACACCTTC. This encodes CASSLGRYYGYTF.

CDR3 residues: CASSRARLAGEQFF. The CDR3 region has the DNA TGTGCCAGCAGCCGCGCCCGACTAGCTGGTGAGCAGTTCTTC. The chain uses TRBV7-9 and TRBJ2-1; TRBD2 matches 7 bases. The CDR3 is 14 amino acids. Germline lookup yields CDR1 SEHNR and CDR2 FQNEAQ (reference sequence). Unmatched junction bases numbered 10, after V lost 5 bases and J lost 9 bases.